This TCR beta chain appears in the sequencing data of a study of immune heterogeneity within non-small cell lung tumors. Study-level points and caveats: The correlation between local T-cell clonality and local tumor mutational burden was positive, moderate in strength and statistically significant, with R around 0.3.

In regard to this clonotype: The antigen is undetermined.

In a multiplex PCR, 32 V and 13 J primers amplified TCR beta CDR3. TCRdb ran MiXCR on the multiplex PCR reads and lists one entry per CDR3 protein. The data show over 9,500 distinct CDR3 sequences, roughly 22% seen once. The V and J ends lost 1 base and 6 bases, in that order; junction bases with no gene match: 7. The germline gives CDR1 SGHVS, CDR2 FQNEAQ. This CDR3 region has 16 residues. The starting template was genomic DNA from bulk tumor, 450 to 650 ng per sample. Several biopsies were spaced far apart within each primary tumor and obtained as surgery took place. These patients got curative surgery after being newly diagnosed with untreated non-small cell lung cancer.

Sequencing input: lung tumor tissue. The clonotype was recovered from a man between 60 and 75 years old with non-small cell lung cancer. This sequence joins TRBV7-8 and TRBJ2-3; 10 nucleotides align to TRBD2. The CDR3 nucleotides are TGTGCCAGCAGCTTAGAGGTAGCGGGAGGAGGCGATACGCAGTATTTT. Encoded protein: CASSLEVAGGGDTQYF.